This TCR beta chain was obtained from a study of immune evolution from preneoplasia to lung adenocarcinoma. Study as a whole: HLA loss of heterozygosity: under 7.5% AIS, about 15% MIA, 30% to 35% ADC, none AAH. Study observations and caveats: T cell clonality was higher in KRAS-mutant than EGFR-mutant or wild-type nodules.

In the case of this clone: Its antigen is unknown.

Two lung cancer pathologists independently confirmed each histologic diagnosis. Premalignant or tumor cells were enriched by macro-dissection after pathologic assessment. The protocol was immunoSEQ multiplex PCR, while the TCRdb copy is restricted to in-frame clones and leaves out a portion. The top ten clones hold over 5% of a sample with about 6,400 clones, roughly three quarters of them seen once. Germline CDR1 is MNHNY and CDR2 is SVGAGI (reference sequence). V gave up 4 bases and J gave up 7 bases; unmatched junction bases: 6. The CDR3 is 14 residues long. The receptor's source is a person aged 45-69 years with lung adenocarcinoma. V usage is TRBV6-6 and J usage is TRBJ1-5; TRBD1 matches 8 bases. Sequenced input: FFPE minimally invasive lung adenocarcinoma tissue. CDR3 protein: CASSSQGARQPQHF. The CDR3 DNA sequence: TGTGCCAGCAGTTCTCAGGGGGCCAGGCAGCCCCAGCATTTT.